This T cell receptor (beta chain) was recovered during a study of cytomegalovirus exposure and HLA in healthy donors. Trimming took 3 bases from V and 6 from J, leaving 4 bases between them. CDR1 and CDR2 (germline): SGDLS, YYNGEE. This CDR3 comprises 12 residues. The study, taken as a whole, reports: Association of 16,951 TCR beta sequences with HLA alleles was found at 0.05 false discovery rate in a later analysis. Among TCR beta chains, those listed as cytomegalovirus-associated numbered fewer than 200. Per published reports, the classifier diagnosed cytomegalovirus status with high specificity and sensitivity.

Points on this clone: The target antigen is unknown.

The study ran its PCR with 60 Vbeta and 13 Jbeta primers. TCRdb keeps only in-frame clones here, not all; method: immunoSEQ multiplex PCR. The table records about 120,000 clones, about 80% of them present only once. Material for sequencing was PBMCs. This receptor was obtained from a man aged 30 to 39 in good health and CMV-seropositive. The chain couples TRBV9 to TRBJ1-6; no clear D. The CDR3 DNA is TGTGCCAGCAGCGCCATTAATTCACCCCTCCACTTT. As protein: CASSAINSPLHF.